The T cell receptor beta chain described here comes from a study of blood T cell repertoires in COVID-19. Study-level information: Acute-phase and convalescent COVID-19 samples originated in the United States, Italy and Spain. Sources were T cells, B-cell-depleted T cells, or PBMCs; the material itself was cDNA or gDNA.

Original analysis: Reference gene primer amplification in the assay estimated nucleated cell counts. Clones were sequenced by immunoSEQ multiplex PCR, and TCRdb holds only the in-frame ones, with some missing. The DNA gave D and trimming, while V, J and clone size come from that table. Among approximately 180,000 clones listed, 70% to 90% were seen once. CDR1 and CDR2 (germline): LNHDA, SQIVND (reference sequence). This CDR3 has 15 residues. V was shortened by 5 bases and J by 3 bases, with 14 bases between the two germline ends. Material for sequencing was peripheral blood. The chain uses TRBV19 and TRBJ1-5; maybe TRBD1 (5 bases). This TCR was sampled from a human donor with active or convalescent COVID-19. The donor label of this sample is uncertain. CDR3 sequence reads: CASSDWGEVNQPQHF. The CDR3 DNA is TGTGCCAGTAGTGACTGGGGGGAGGTCAATCAGCCCCAGCATTTT.